The present T cell receptor (beta chain) was sequenced within a study of molecular identifiers for immune sequencing clone quantification. Study background: Replicates involved a five-way split of RNA from about 19,000 or 110,000 naive CD8 cells, with sequencing of four. Study-level results: Spiked TCR RNA from one Jurkat cell reportedly showed up when mixed among 850,000 to 1,000,000 naive cells.

This clonotype was counted between two and nine times. Its antigen is not known. Trimming removed 0 bases from V and 2 bases from J, with 13 bases in between. The CDR3 runs to 16 residues. Germline CDR1 reads DFQATT; CDR2 reads SNEGSKA (reference sequence). Bulk TCR library preparation followed previously described methods with listed TCR primers. TCRdb ran MiXCR on the PCR reads and lists one entry per CDR3 protein. The top ten hold around 0.86% of the sample, which has about 640,000 distinct CDR3 sequences, roughly 21% seen once. Sequenced material: naive CD8+ T cells from blood, with Jurkat cell RNA spiked in. As to subset: FACS-sorted CD8+CD4-CCR7+CD45RA+ naive T cells. The origin of this receptor is a human donor in good health. Some libraries in this study had Jurkat cell RNA spiked in. The chain employs TRBV20-1 and TRBJ2-2; perhaps TRBD1 as D (6 bases). The CDR3 DNA sequence: TGCAGTGCTAGAGATCTACAACAGGGAAACACCGGGGAGCTGTTTTTT. Its protein product is CSARDLQQGNTGELFF.